A selection of T cell receptor beta chains follows, all from one sample in a study of graft-versus-host responses after intestinal transplantation. For these receptors, no antigen is known. TCRdb's table, derived via immunoSEQ multiplex PCR, lists solely in-frame clones and lacks some. Seen here are roughly 110,000 clones, 87% observed once, and the top ten hold 0.71%. Sequenced material: unstimulated CD4+ T cells sorted from spleen or lymph node cells, taken before transplant. The receptors were gathered from a human donor who was the organ donor for an intestinal transplant. Each CDR3 is given with its conserved first and last residue. A D gene is named only where the DNA matches it firmly. Size is omitted from some rows. Given values are once, few, many or a class for expanded clones.

v_gene: TRBV7-2
abundance: -
d_gene: TRBD2
j_gene: TRBJ2-3
CDR3aa: CASSFRAGGPHTQYF
CDR3nt: TGTGCCAGCAGCTTCAGGGCGGGAGGGCCGCATACGCAGTATTTT

v_gene: TRBV19
abundance: -
d_gene: -
j_gene: TRBJ2-3
CDR3aa: CASSFQAFTDTQYF
CDR3nt: TGTGCCAGTAGTTTCCAAGCCTTCACAGATACGCAGTATTTT

v_gene: TRBV18
abundance: -
d_gene: -
j_gene: TRBJ2-1
CDR3aa: CASSPVSTSTNEQFF
CDR3nt: TGTGCCAGCTCACCGGTTTCTACTTCTACCAATGAGCAGTTCTTC

v_gene: TRBV7-9
abundance: -
d_gene: TRBD1
j_gene: TRBJ2-7
CDR3aa: CASSSPGTGVYEQYF
CDR3nt: TGTGCCAGCAGCTCACCCGGGACAGGGGTGTACGAGCAGTACTTC

v_gene: TRBV5-6
abundance: once
d_gene: -
j_gene: TRBJ1-5
CDR3aa: CASSLEGRNQPQHF
CDR3nt: TGTGCCAGCAGCTTGGAGGGTCGCAATCAGCCCCAGCATTTT

v_gene: TRBV4-1
abundance: -
d_gene: TRBD2
j_gene: TRBJ2-7
CDR3aa: CASSQFGLAGAEQYF
CDR3nt: TGCGCCAGCAGCCAATTCGGACTAGCGGGAGCCGAGCAGTACTTC

v_gene: TRBV13
abundance: few
d_gene: TRBD2
j_gene: TRBJ2-1
CDR3aa: CASSRTSGGVNNEQFF
CDR3nt: TGTGCCAGCAGCCGGACTAGCGGGGGGGTTAACAATGAGCAGTTCTTC

v_gene: TRBV9
abundance: -
d_gene: -
j_gene: TRBJ2-5
CDR3aa: CASSVAQGIGETQYF
CDR3nt: TGTGCCAGCAGCGTAGCCCAGGGTATTGGGGAGACCCAGTACTTC

v_gene: TRBV10-2
abundance: -
d_gene: TRBD1
j_gene: TRBJ1-2
CDR3aa: CASSVTGSAFNYGYTF
CDR3nt: TGCGCCAGCAGTGTGACAGGGTCGGCGTTCAACTATGGCTACACCTTC

v_gene: TRBV6-5
abundance: -
d_gene: -
j_gene: TRBJ2-7
CDR3aa: CASRQDRYYEQYF
CDR3nt: TGTGCCAGCAGGCAGGACAGATACTACGAGCAGTACTTC

v_gene: TRBV30
abundance: -
d_gene: -
j_gene: TRBJ1-1
CDR3aa: CAWNGQLNTEAFF
CDR3nt: TGTGCCTGGAACGGGCAGTTGAACACTGAAGCTTTCTTT

v_gene: TRBV6-1
abundance: -
d_gene: -
j_gene: TRBJ1-4
CDR3aa: CAVDSQGSTNEKLFF
CDR3nt: TGTGCTGTCGATTCACAGGGATCAACTAATGAAAAACTGTTTTTT

v_gene: TRBV7-2
abundance: -
d_gene: -
j_gene: TRBJ2-6
CDR3aa: CASSLVGNSGANVLTF
CDR3nt: TGTGCCAGCAGCTTAGTAGGTAACTCTGGGGCCAACGTCCTGACTTTC

v_gene: TRBV6-5
abundance: -
d_gene: -
j_gene: TRBJ1-2
CDR3aa: CASNSGVGGYTF
CDR3nt: TGTGCCAGTAACTCAGGGGTGGGAGGCTACACCTTC

v_gene: TRBV7-9
abundance: -
d_gene: TRBD2
j_gene: TRBJ2-7
CDR3aa: CASSHVLAGVTYEQYF
CDR3nt: TGTGCCAGCAGCCACGTACTAGCGGGAGTAACCTACGAGCAGTACTTC

v_gene: TRBV11-2
abundance: -
d_gene: -
j_gene: TRBJ1-1
CDR3aa: CASSPRINTEAFF
CDR3nt: TGTGCCAGCAGCCCTAGAATTAACACTGAAGCTTTCTTT

v_gene: TRBV6-5
abundance: few
d_gene: TRBD1
j_gene: TRBJ1-1
CDR3aa: CASSGQGLANTEAFF
CDR3nt: TGTGCCAGCAGTGGACAGGGGCTCGCGAACACTGAAGCTTTCTTT

v_gene: TRBV2
abundance: -
d_gene: TRBD1
j_gene: TRBJ2-2
CDR3aa: CASRSDRANTGELFF
CDR3nt: TGTGCCAGCCGATCGGACAGGGCCAACACCGGGGAGCTGTTTTTT

v_gene: TRBV6-1
abundance: -
d_gene: -
j_gene: TRBJ2-7
CDR3aa: CASSDGAVRIYEQYF
CDR3nt: TGTGCCAGCAGTGATGGGGCAGTCCGAATTTACGAGCAGTACTTC

v_gene: TRBV11-1
abundance: once
d_gene: TRBD2
j_gene: TRBJ2-3
CDR3aa: CASSPGLAGSTDTQYF
CDR3nt: TGTGCCAGCAGCCCTGGACTAGCGGGGAGCACAGATACGCAGTATTTT

v_gene: TRBV10-2
abundance: -
d_gene: -
j_gene: TRBJ2-7
CDR3aa: CASSSGEQYF
CDR3nt: TGCGCCAGCAGTTCCGGGGAGCAGTACTTC

v_gene: TRBV5-6
abundance: -
d_gene: -
j_gene: TRBJ2-2
CDR3aa: CASSDGTNTGELFF
CDR3nt: TGTGCCAGCAGCGACGGAACGAACACCGGGGAGCTGTTTTTT

v_gene: TRBV18
abundance: once
d_gene: TRBD1
j_gene: TRBJ2-5
CDR3aa: CASSDRDFGETQYF
CDR3nt: TGTGCCAGCTCAGACAGGGATTTTGGAGAGACCCAGTACTTC

v_gene: TRBV11-2
abundance: -
d_gene: -
j_gene: TRBJ1-1
CDR3aa: CASSFVKYRNTEAFF
CDR3nt: TGTGCCAGCAGCTTCGTTAAGTACAGGAACACTGAAGCTTTCTTT

v_gene: TRBV6-5
abundance: once
d_gene: -
j_gene: TRBJ1-2
CDR3aa: CASSEAYYGYTF
CDR3nt: TGTGCCAGCAGTGAAGCTTACTATGGCTACACCTTC

v_gene: TRBV5-1
abundance: -
d_gene: -
j_gene: TRBJ2-2
CDR3aa: CASRRTVTGGELFF
CDR3nt: TGCGCCAGCAGACGGACAGTAACAGGCGGGGAGCTGTTTTTT

v_gene: TRBV18
abundance: -
d_gene: TRBD1
j_gene: TRBJ1-1
CDR3aa: CASSEGQGRVTEAFF
CDR3nt: TGTGCCAGCTCAGAAGGACAGGGTAGAGTAACTGAAGCTTTCTTT

v_gene: TRBV27
abundance: -
d_gene: -
j_gene: TRBJ1-2
CDR3aa: CASSFDRRGYTF
CDR3nt: TGTGCCAGCAGTTTTGACCGAAGGGGCTACACCTTC

v_gene: TRBV6-5
abundance: -
d_gene: -
j_gene: TRBJ2-7
CDR3aa: CASSWDRQAGYEQYF
CDR3nt: TGTGCCAGCAGTTGGGACCGACAGGCCGGGTACGAGCAGTACTTC

v_gene: TRBV27
abundance: few
d_gene: TRBD1
j_gene: TRBJ1-5
CDR3aa: CASSLGQGRGPQHF
CDR3nt: TGTGCCAGCAGTTTAGGACAGGGCCGGGGGCCCCAGCATTTT

v_gene: TRBV27
abundance: -
d_gene: -
j_gene: TRBJ1-2
CDR3aa: CASTPGPLGYGYTF
CDR3nt: TGTGCCAGCACCCCCGGGCCCCTGGGGTATGGCTACACCTTC

v_gene: TRBV9
abundance: -
d_gene: TRBD2
j_gene: TRBJ2-1
CDR3aa: CASSVVSGATNEQFF
CDR3nt: TGTGCCAGCAGCGTAGTCAGCGGGGCCACCAATGAGCAGTTCTTC

v_gene: TRBV11-1
abundance: -
d_gene: -
j_gene: TRBJ2-7
CDR3aa: CASSLGTAGYEQYF
CDR3nt: TGTGCCAGCAGCTTGGGGACTGCGGGGTACGAGCAGTACTTC

v_gene: TRBV5-4
abundance: -
d_gene: -
j_gene: TRBJ1-2
CDR3aa: CASSPRAGYGYGYTF
CDR3nt: TGTGCCAGCAGCCCACGTGCAGGCTACGGCTATGGCTACACCTTC

v_gene: TRBV7-6
abundance: few
d_gene: -
j_gene: TRBJ2-6
CDR3aa: CASSLRSGANVLTF
CDR3nt: TGTGCCAGCAGCTTGCGGTCTGGGGCCAACGTCCTGACTTTC

v_gene: TRBV11-2
abundance: -
d_gene: -
j_gene: TRBJ2-1
CDR3aa: CASSEVGFLQGEQFF
CDR3nt: TGTGCCAGCAGCGAGGTCGGGTTTCTCCAGGGGGAGCAGTTCTTC

v_gene: TRBV6-6
abundance: -
d_gene: -
j_gene: TRBJ2-2
CDR3aa: CASSYGGHSNTGELFF
CDR3nt: TGTGCCAGCAGTTACGGTGGCCATTCCAACACCGGGGAGCTGTTTTTT

v_gene: TRBV4-1
abundance: -
d_gene: -
j_gene: TRBJ2-6
CDR3aa: CASSQDLYTMFSGANVLTF
CDR3nt: TGCGCCAGCAGCCAAGATTTGTACACAATGTTCTCTGGGGCCAACGTCCTGACTTTC

v_gene: TRBV18
abundance: -
d_gene: -
j_gene: TRBJ1-1
CDR3aa: CASSPEQGGYTEAFF
CDR3nt: TGTGCCAGCTCACCTGAACAGGGAGGGTACACTGAAGCTTTCTTT

v_gene: TRBV6-5
abundance: -
d_gene: TRBD2
j_gene: TRBJ2-7
CDR3aa: CASRMTSQYEQYF
CDR3nt: TGTGCCAGCAGGATGACTAGCCAGTACGAGCAGTACTTC

v_gene: TRBV29-1
abundance: few
d_gene: -
j_gene: TRBJ1-2
CDR3aa: CSVEEANYGYTF
CDR3nt: TGCAGCGTTGAAGAGGCAAACTATGGCTACACCTTC

v_gene: TRBV10-3
abundance: once
d_gene: TRBD1
j_gene: TRBJ2-4
CDR3aa: CATRDRDSKNIQYF
CDR3nt: TGTGCCACGAGAGACAGGGATTCCAAAAACATTCAGTACTTC

v_gene: TRBV9
abundance: -
d_gene: -
j_gene: TRBJ1-1
CDR3aa: CASSVTGGTEAFF
CDR3nt: TGTGCCAGCAGCGTAACGGGAGGCACTGAAGCTTTCTTT